The 18 T cell receptor beta chains below all came from one sample that was sequenced in a study of blood T cells in healthy people across ages. Sample-barcoded 5' priming and a J-beta primer mix drove a second PCR of about 6 to 11 cycles. TCRdb used MiXCR to reprocess the 5' RACE reads, holding one entry per CDR3 protein. The table records about 640,000 distinct CDR3 sequences, about 30% of them present only once. Sequencing used blood. The source is a woman of 80 years or more in good health.

This clonotype was observed many times. The V call is TRBV6-1, the J call TRBJ2-5; maybe TRBD1 (6 bases). This CDR3 comprises 13 residues. Germline V CDR1 and CDR2: MNHNS, SASEGT. V shed 8 bases and J shed 0 bases, with 10 bases lying between them. The CDR3 here is CASGQSNQETQYF. The CDR3, as DNA: TGTGCCAGCGGACAGTCTAACCAAGAGACCCAGTACTTC.

This clonotype has a handful of counts. This may stem from a read error, because a much larger clone lies one nucleotide away. The chain carries TRBV12-3 or TRBV12-4 and TRBJ1-2; D uncertain. Trimming removed 0 bases from V and 5 bases from J, with 13 bases in between. The length of the CDR3 is 15 residues. The CDR3, as DNA: TGTGCCAGCAGTTTAGCGCTCAGGAGGCCGTATGGCTACACCTTC. Its protein product is CASSLALRRPYGYTF.

This clonotype was recorded a few times. The chain joins TRBV6-6 to TRBJ2-2, with a tentative D call TRBD1 (6 bases). Germline V lookup: CDR1 MNHNY, CDR2 SVGAGI (reference sequence). The V end lost 5 bases, the J end lost 5 bases, and 9 bases lay between the germline ends. The CDR3 covers 13 residues. The CDR3 DNA reads as TGTGCCAGCAGTACAGGGTTTACCGGGGAGCTGTTTTTT. Amino acid sequence: CASSTGFTGELFF.

This clonotype was counted ten times or more. The rearrangement links TRBV11-2 to TRBJ2-7; the D gene is possibly TRBD1 (5 bases). The CDR3 runs 14 residues. V was shortened by 4 bases and J by 5 bases, with 15 bases between the two germline ends. Germline CDR1 reads SGHAT; CDR2 reads FQNNGV. This CDR3 is CASSSRVTAHEQYF. CDR3 DNA: TGTGCCAGCAGCTCCAGGGTCACCGCGCACGAGCAGTACTTC.

The chain carries TRBV3-1 and TRBJ2-1, with D hard to call. Per the germline V gene, CDR1 is LGHDT and CDR2 is YNNKEL (reference sequence). The CDR3 is 13 amino acids. The V end was cut by 0 bases, the J end by 6 bases, with 6 bases between. In DNA, the CDR3 is TGTGCCAGCAGCCAAGATCGGATCAATGAGCAGTTCTTC. It specifies CASSQDRINEQFF.

This rearrangement joins TRBV5-6 to TRBJ1-4, with D maybe TRBD1 (5 bases). Germline V gene lookup returns CDR1 SGHDT and CDR2 YYEEEE. Deletions cut 1 base from V and 7 bases from J, with 17 bases between. The CDR3 has 16 residues. CDR3 region: CASSLKGTLRGEKLFF. The CDR3 DNA sequence: TGTGCCAGCAGCTTGAAGGGTACACTGAGGGGTGAAAAACTGTTTTTT.

This clonotype was seen at least ten times. This chain joins TRBV6-1 and TRBJ2-4; the D gene could be TRBD1 or TRBD2 (5 bases each). Germline V CDR1 and CDR2: MNHNS, SASEGT. This CDR3 region has 14 residues. V was pared by 10 bases and J by 1 base, with 14 bases between. The CDR3 bases are TGTGCCACCTCCTTCGGGGCCGCCAAAAACATTCAGTACTTC. Translated: CATSFGAAKNIQYF.

This clonotype was seen ten or more times. A much larger clone sits a single nucleotide away, making a read error possible. The rearrangement uses TRBV10-3 and TRBJ2-7; TRBD1 agrees at 8 bases. Germline CDR1 ENHRY, CDR2 SYGVKD. V gave up 6 bases and J gave up 5 bases; unmatched junction bases: 9. The CDR3 runs 14 residues. CDR3 region: CAIRERPGGDEQYF. Written as DNA, the CDR3 is TGTGCCATCAGGGAAAGGCCAGGGGGCGACGAGCAGTACTTC.

This clonotype appeared a single time. The chain joins TRBV28 to TRBJ2-7; D is unresolved. Germline V gene sequence: CDR1 MDHEN, CDR2 SYDVKM. The CDR3 loop spans 15 amino acids. The V end lost 3 bases, the J end lost 0 bases, and 12 bases lay between the germline ends. In nucleotides, the CDR3 is TGTGCCAGCAGTTTTCCCGCAGGACGCTCCTACGAGCAGTACTTC. Protein sequence: CASSFPAGRSYEQYF.

This clonotype was recorded at least ten times. The chain carries TRBV10-3 and TRBJ1-2, with unresolved D. Germline V gene lookup returns CDR1 ENHRY and CDR2 SYGVKD. There are 12 residues in the CDR3. V lost 3 bases and J lost 6, with 8 bases in between. The CDR3 loop reads CAISDSGNGYTF. For the CDR3, the DNA is TGTGCCATCAGTGATTCGGGGAATGGCTACACCTTC.

Remarks on this clonotype: This may come from a read error, since a much larger clone is one base off. The rearrangement links TRBV5-1 to TRBJ1-2; D uncertain. This CDR3 contains 15 residues. The V end was cut by 0 bases, the J end by 9 bases, with 18 bases between. Germline CDR1 reads SGHRS; CDR2 reads YFSETQ. CDR3 nucleotide sequence: TGCGCCAGCAGCTTGGCCGAGGGAACCAGACATTGCTACACCTTC. Protein product: CASSLAEGTRHCYTF.

This clonotype has just a few counts. This sequence joins TRBV6-1 and TRBJ1-5, with D hard to call. Trimming removed 7 bases from V and 0 bases from J, with 10 bases in between. The CDR3 contains 14 residues. Germline V CDR1 and CDR2: MNHNS, SASEGT. This CDR3 is CASTHVDSNQPQHF. CDR3 bases: TGTGCCAGCACCCATGTGGATAGCAATCAGCCCCAGCATTTT.

V is TRBV20-1 and J is TRBJ2-3; D remains unclear. The germline V gene has CDR1 DFQATT and CDR2 SNEGSKA (reference sequence). Trimming removed 4 bases at V and 3 bases at J, with 17 bases between. This CDR3 comprises 15 residues. CDR3 DNA: TGCAGTGCTAAAGGTCCCTCCGGGTGGACAGATACGCAGTATTTT. Translating gives CSAKGPSGWTDTQYF.

The rearrangement joins TRBV20-1 to TRBJ2-5, with D possibly being TRBD1 or TRBD2 (5 bases each). TRBJ2-7 explains the end of the DNA better; the J call may be wrong. The CDR3 sequence is 13 residues long. Germline assignment: CDR1 DFQATT and CDR2 SNEGSKA (reference sequence). The CDR3, as DNA: TGCAGTGCATCGGGACGGGACCCTTACGAGCAGTACTTC. Its protein product is CSASGRDPYEQYF.

The rearrangement joins TRBV20-1 to TRBJ1-5; no definite D call. V lost 4 bases and J 5 bases, leaving 12 bases between the germline ends. This CDR3 comprises 13 residues. The germline CDR1 and CDR2 sequences are DFQATT and SNEGSKA (reference sequence). CDR3 in amino acids: CSAMADADQPQHF. In nucleotides, the CDR3 is TGCAGTGCTATGGCGGATGCGGATCAGCCCCAGCATTTT.

This clonotype was picked up many times. V usage is TRBV20-1 and J usage is TRBJ2-5; 11 bases map to TRBD2. The CDR3 is 15 residues long. J gave up 2 bases and V 5 bases, and 7 bases lay outside the gene matches. Germline V gene sequence: CDR1 DFQATT, CDR2 SNEGSKA (reference sequence). CDR3 in DNA: TGCAGTGCTTGGAGACTAGCGGGGATACAAGAGACCCAGTACTTC. Protein sequence: CSAWRLAGIQETQYF.

Points on this clonotype: A much larger clonotype is one base distant, so this may be a read error. This chain joins TRBV20-1 and TRBJ2-7; 7 bases align to TRBD2. CDR1 and CDR2 (germline): DFQATT, SNEGSKA (reference sequence). V shed 6 bases and J 4 bases; nucleotides not matched to a gene: 9. The CDR3 has 13 amino acids. The CDR3, as DNA: TGCAGTGCCAGCGGGGACGCCTCATACGAGCAGTACTTC. Translated: CSASGDASYEQYF.

This clonotype was counted only a few times. It may be a read error: a sequence one base away is much more abundant. The chain employs TRBV6-5 and TRBJ2-5, with TRBD1 identical over 7 bases. Trimming cost V 6 bases and J 2 bases; bases outside gene matches: 6. CDR1 and CDR2 from the germline V gene are MNHEY and SVGAGI. The CDR3 spans 14 residues. CDR3 residues: CASRTGQAQETQYF. CDR3 sequence (DNA): TGTGCCAGCAGGACCGGACAGGCGCAAGAGACCCAGTACTTC.